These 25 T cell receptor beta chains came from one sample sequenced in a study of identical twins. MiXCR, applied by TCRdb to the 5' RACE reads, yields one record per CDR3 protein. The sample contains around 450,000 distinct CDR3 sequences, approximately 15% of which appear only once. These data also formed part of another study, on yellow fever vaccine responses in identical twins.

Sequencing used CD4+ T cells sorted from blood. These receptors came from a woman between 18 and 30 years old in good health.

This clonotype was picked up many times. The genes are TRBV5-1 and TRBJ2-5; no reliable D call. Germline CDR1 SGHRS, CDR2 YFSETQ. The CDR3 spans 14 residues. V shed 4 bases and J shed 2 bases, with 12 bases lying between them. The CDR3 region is CASSAAGSQETQYF. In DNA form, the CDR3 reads TGCGCCAGCAGCGCCGCTGGGTCACAAGAGACCCAGTACTTC. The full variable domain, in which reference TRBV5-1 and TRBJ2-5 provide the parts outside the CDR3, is KAGVTQTPRYLIKTRGQQVTLSCSPISGHRSVSWYQQTPGQGLQFLFEYFSETQRNKGNFPGRFSGRQFSNSRSEMNVSTLELGDSALYLCASSAAGSQETQYFGPGTRLLVL.

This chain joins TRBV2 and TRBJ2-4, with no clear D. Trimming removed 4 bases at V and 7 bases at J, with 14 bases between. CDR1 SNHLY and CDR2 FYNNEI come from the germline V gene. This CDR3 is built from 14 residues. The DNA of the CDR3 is TGTGCCAGCAGTGTAGACACTTTTGGGAACATTCAGTACTTC. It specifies CASSVDTFGNIQYF.

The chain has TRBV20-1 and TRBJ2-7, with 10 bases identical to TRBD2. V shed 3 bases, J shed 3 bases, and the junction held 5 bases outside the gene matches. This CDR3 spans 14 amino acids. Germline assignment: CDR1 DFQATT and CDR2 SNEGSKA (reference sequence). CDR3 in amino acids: CSARDSGRFYEQYF. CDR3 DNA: TGCAGTGCTAGGGATAGCGGGAGGTTCTACGAGCAGTACTTC.

The DNA of the CDR3 is TGTGCCAGCAGCGCCCTTATTGGGAATATTGGACGGAAGCAAGATACGCAGTATTTT. This sequence encodes CASSALIGNIGRKQDTQYF. The chain employs TRBV9 and TRBJ2-3; D call uncertain. This CDR3 comprises 19 residues. With 3 bases removed from V and 5 bases from J, the gap between germline ends came to 28 bases. CDR1 and CDR2 from the germline V gene are SGDLS and YYNGEE.

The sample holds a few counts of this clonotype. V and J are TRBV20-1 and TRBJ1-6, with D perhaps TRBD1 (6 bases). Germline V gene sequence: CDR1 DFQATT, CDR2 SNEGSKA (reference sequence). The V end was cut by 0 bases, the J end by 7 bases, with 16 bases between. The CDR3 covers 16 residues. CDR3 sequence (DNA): TGCAGTGCTAGAGACCTACAGGGTATGGGCAATTCACCCCTCCACTTT. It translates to CSARDLQGMGNSPLHF.

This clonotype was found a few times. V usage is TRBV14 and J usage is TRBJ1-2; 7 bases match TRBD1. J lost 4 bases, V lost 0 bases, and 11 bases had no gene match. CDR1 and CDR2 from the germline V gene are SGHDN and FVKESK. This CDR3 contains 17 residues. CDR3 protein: CASSQELGGTDGYGYTF. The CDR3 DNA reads TGTGCCAGCAGCCAAGAATTGGGCGGGACAGACGGCTATGGCTACACCTTC.

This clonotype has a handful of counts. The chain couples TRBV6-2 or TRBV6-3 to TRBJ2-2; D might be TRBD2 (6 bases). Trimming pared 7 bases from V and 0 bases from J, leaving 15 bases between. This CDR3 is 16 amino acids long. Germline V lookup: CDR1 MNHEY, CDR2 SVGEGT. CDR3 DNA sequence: TGTGCCAGCACCCTACTCGGGGGTTCGAACACCGGGGAGCTGTTTTTT. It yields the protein CASTLLGGSNTGELFF.

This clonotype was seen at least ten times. CDR3 sequence: CASSIAGGTAPYNEQFF. CDR3 DNA: TGTGCCAGTAGTATAGCGGGCGGGACGGCCCCCTACAATGAGCAGTTCTTC. V is TRBV19 and J is TRBJ2-1; tentatively, D is TRBD2 (6 bases). Per germline, CDR1 LNHDA and CDR2 SQIVND (reference sequence). The CDR3 is 17 residues long. The V end was cut by 1 base, the J end by 2 bases, with 15 bases between.

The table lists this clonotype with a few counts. The CDR3 protein is CASSGTVYDEQFF. As DNA, the CDR3 is TGTGCCAGCAGTGGGACAGTATATGATGAGCAGTTCTTC. The chain links TRBV2 to TRBJ2-1, with D possibly being TRBD1 (6 bases). This CDR3 has 13 amino acids. The germline gives CDR1 SNHLY, CDR2 FYNNEI. Trimming removed 4 bases from V and 8 bases from J, with 12 bases in between.

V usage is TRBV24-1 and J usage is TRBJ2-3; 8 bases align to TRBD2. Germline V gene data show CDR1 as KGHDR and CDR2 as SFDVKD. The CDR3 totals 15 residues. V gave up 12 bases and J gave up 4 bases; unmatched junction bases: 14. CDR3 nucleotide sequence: TGTGCCCCGCTAAAGACGGGAGGGCCATCAGATACGCAGTATTTT. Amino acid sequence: CAPLKTGGPSDTQYF.

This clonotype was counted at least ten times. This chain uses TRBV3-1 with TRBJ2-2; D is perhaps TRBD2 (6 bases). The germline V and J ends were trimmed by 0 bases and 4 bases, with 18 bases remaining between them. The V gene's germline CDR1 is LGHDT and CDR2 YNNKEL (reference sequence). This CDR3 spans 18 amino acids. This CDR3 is CASSQDSNWGRSTGELFF. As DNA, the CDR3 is TGTGCCAGCAGCCAAGATTCGAATTGGGGGAGGAGCACCGGGGAGCTGTTTTTT.

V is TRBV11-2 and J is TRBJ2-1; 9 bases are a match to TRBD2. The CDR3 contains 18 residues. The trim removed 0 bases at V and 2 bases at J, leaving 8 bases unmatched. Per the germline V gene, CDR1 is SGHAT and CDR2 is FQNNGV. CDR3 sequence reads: CASSLESSGSSPYNEQFF. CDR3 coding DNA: TGTGCCAGCAGCTTAGAGAGTAGCGGGAGTAGCCCCTACAATGAGCAGTTCTTC. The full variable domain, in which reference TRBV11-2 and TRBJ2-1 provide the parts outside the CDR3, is EAGVAQSPRYKIIEKRQSVAFWCNPISGHATLYWYQQILGQGPKLLIQFQNNGVVDDSQLPKDRFSAERLKGVDSTLKIQPAKLEDSAVYLCASSLESSGSSPYNEQFFGPGTRLTVL.

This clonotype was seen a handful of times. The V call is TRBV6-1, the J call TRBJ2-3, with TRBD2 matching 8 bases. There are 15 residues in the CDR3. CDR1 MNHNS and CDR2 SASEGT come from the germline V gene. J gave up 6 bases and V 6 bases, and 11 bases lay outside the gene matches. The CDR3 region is CASSRAGERGDTQYF. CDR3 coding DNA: TGTGCCAGCAGCAGAGCGGGAGAACGGGGGGATACGCAGTATTTT.

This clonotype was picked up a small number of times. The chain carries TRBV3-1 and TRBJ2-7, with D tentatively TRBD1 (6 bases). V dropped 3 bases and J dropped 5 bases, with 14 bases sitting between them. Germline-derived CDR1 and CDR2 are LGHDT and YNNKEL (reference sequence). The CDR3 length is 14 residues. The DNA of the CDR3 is TGTGCCAGCAGCCAGTCCGGGACACCGCACGAGCAGTACTTC. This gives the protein CASSQSGTPHEQYF.

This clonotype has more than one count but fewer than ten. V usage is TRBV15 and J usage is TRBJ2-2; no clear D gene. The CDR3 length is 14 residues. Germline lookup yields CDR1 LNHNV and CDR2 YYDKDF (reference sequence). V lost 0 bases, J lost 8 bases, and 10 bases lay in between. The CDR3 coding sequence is TGTGCCACCAGCAGAGACCTGTGGACGGGGGAGCTGTTTTTT. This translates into CATSRDLWTGELFF. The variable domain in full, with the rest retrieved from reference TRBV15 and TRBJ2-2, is DAMVIQNPRYQVTQFGKPVTLSCSQTLNHNVMYWYQQKSSQAPKLLFHYYDKDFNNEADTPDNFQSRRPNTSFCFLDIRSPGLGDTAMYLCATSRDLWTGELFFGEGSRLTVL.

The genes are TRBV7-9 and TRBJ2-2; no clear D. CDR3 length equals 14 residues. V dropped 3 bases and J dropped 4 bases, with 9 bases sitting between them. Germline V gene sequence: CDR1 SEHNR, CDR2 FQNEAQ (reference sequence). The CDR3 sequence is CASSLIVRTGELFF. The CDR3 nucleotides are TGTGCCAGCAGCTTGATCGTACGCACCGGGGAGCTGTTTTTT.

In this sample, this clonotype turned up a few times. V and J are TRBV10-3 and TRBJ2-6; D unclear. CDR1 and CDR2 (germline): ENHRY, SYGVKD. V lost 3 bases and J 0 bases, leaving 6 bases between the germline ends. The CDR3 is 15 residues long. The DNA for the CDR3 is TGTGCCATCAGTGAACAACGCTCTGGGGCCAACGTCCTGACTTTC. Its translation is CAISEQRSGANVLTF.

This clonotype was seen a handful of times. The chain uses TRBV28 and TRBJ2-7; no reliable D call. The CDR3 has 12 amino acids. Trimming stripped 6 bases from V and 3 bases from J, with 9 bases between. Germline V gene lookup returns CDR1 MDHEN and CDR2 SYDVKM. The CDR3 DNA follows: TGTGCCAGCAGGGCCCTGTTCTACGAGCAGTACTTC. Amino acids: CASRALFYEQYF.

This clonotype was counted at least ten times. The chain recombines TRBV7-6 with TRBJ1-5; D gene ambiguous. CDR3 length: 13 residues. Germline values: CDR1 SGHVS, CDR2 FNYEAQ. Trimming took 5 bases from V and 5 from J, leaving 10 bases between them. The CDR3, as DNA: TGTGCCAGCAGCACCGGACGGTATCAGCCCCAGCATTTT. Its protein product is CASSTGRYQPQHF.

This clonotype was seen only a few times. In DNA form, the CDR3 reads TGCAGTGCTATCAGGGTGGGGGCCTCCTACGAGCAGTACTTC. This gives the protein CSAIRVGASYEQYF. The chain couples TRBV20-1 to TRBJ2-7; D perhaps matches TRBD1 (6 bases). The V and J ends lost 4 bases and 0 bases respectively, with 13 bases between them. The CDR3 has 14 amino acids. Germline V gene sequence: CDR1 DFQATT, CDR2 SNEGSKA (reference sequence).

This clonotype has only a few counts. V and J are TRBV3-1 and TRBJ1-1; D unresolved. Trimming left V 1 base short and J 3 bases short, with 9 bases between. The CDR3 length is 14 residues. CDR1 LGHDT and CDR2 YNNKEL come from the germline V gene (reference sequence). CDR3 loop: CASSQAGRDTEAFF. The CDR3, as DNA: TGTGCCAGCAGCCAAGCGGGGAGGGACACTGAAGCTTTCTTT.

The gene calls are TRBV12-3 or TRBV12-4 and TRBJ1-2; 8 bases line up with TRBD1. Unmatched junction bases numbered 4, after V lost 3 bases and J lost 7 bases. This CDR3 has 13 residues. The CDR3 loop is CASSLGTGSGYTF. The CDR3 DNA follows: TGTGCCAGCAGTTTGGGGACAGGCTCTGGCTACACCTTC.

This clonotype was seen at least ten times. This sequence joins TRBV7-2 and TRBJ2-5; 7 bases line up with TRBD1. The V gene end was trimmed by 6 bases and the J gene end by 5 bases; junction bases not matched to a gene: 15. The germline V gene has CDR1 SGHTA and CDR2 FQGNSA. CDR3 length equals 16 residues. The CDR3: CASRNMTGSRRETQYF. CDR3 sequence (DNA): TGTGCCAGCAGAAATATGACAGGGTCACGACGGGAGACCCAGTACTTC. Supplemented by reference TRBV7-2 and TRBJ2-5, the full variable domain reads GAGVSQSPSNKVTEKGKDVELRCDPISGHTALYWYRQSLGQGLEFLIYFQGNSAPDKSGLPSDRFSAERTGGSVSTLTIQRTQQEDSAVYLCASRNMTGSRRETQYFGPGTRLLVL.

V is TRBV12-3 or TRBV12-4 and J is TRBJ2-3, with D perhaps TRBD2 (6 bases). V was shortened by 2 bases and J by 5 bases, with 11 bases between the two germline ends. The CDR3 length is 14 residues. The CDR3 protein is CASSLPGAGDTQYF. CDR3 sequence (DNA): TGTGCCAGCAGTTTACCGGGAGCCGGAGATACGCAGTATTTT.

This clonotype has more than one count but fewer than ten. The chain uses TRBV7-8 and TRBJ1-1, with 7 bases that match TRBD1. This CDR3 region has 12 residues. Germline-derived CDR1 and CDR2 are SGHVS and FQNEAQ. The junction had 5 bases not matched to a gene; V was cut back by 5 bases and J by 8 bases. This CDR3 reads CASSAGTEEAFF. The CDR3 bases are TGTGCCAGCAGCGCCGGGACAGAGGAAGCTTTCTTT.